The 25 T cell receptor beta chains given below trace back to one sample, sequenced in a study of blood T cells in healthy people across ages. Then a second PCR, running roughly 6 to 12 cycles, was carried out with a sample-barcoded 5' primer and a J-beta primer mix. A single record per CDR3 protein comes from TCRdb applying MiXCR to the 5' RACE reads. The table includes approximately 850,000 distinct CDR3 sequences, nearly 60% detected once. Source material: blood. The receptor set was obtained from a man younger than 45 in good health.

This sequence joins TRBV29-1 and TRBJ2-5; TRBD1 might be the D (5 bases). Germline V gene sequence: CDR1 SQVTM, CDR2 ANQGSEA. V shed 3 bases and J shed 11 bases, with 10 bases lying between them. The CDR3 is made up of 10 amino acids. The CDR3 bases are TGCAGCGTTGAGGACAATGAGCAGTACTTC. Protein: CSVEDNEQYF.

V and J are TRBV7-2 and TRBJ2-1; a possible D gene is TRBD1 (6 bases). Trimming removed 1 base at V and 4 bases at J, with 11 bases between. The CDR3 length is 15 residues. Looked up from germline, CDR1 is SGHTA and CDR2 is FQGNSA. CDR3 sequence: CASSLDGGRYNEQFF. CDR3 DNA: TGTGCCAGCAGCTTAGATGGGGGCCGATACAATGAGCAGTTCTTC.

This clonotype was recorded a few times. This rearrangement joins TRBV7-2 to TRBJ2-5; 9 nucleotides match TRBD2. Germline V lookup: CDR1 SGHTA, CDR2 FQGNSA. J gave up 6 bases and V 2 bases, and 10 bases lay outside the gene matches. This CDR3 spans 16 amino acids. The DNA of the CDR3 is TGTGCCAGCAGCTTATTAGCGGGAGTCGGTAGAAAGACCCAGTACTTC. This sequence encodes CASSLLAGVGRKTQYF.

This clonotype was observed a handful of times. V gene TRBV11-2 combines with J gene TRBJ2-7; D is undetermined. V was shortened by 0 bases and J by 1 base, with 16 bases between the two germline ends. The CDR3 spans 17 residues. Germline loops: CDR1 SGHAT, CDR2 FQNNGV. CDR3 sequence: CASSLEGARPSSYEQYF. In DNA form, the CDR3 reads TGTGCCAGCAGCTTAGAGGGCGCCAGGCCGAGTTCCTACGAGCAGTACTTC.

The V call is TRBV25-1, the J call TRBJ2-7, with a possible D match to TRBD1 (5 bases). Between the trimmed V and J ends, which lost 4 bases and 7 bases, there was a span of 20 bases. Per germline, CDR1 MGHDK and CDR2 SYGVNS. The CDR3 covers 15 residues. In nucleotides, the CDR3 is TGTGCCAGCAGTGTAAGGGGCTCCGGCAAAGGGGAGCAGTACTTC. It specifies CASSVRGSGKGEQYF.

This clonotype was found a few times. The chain employs TRBV12-3 or TRBV12-4 and TRBJ2-7, with 7 bases aligning to TRBD1. This CDR3 is 13 amino acids long. Trimming removed 7 bases from V and 9 bases from J; junction bases left unmatched: 12. The CDR3 nucleotides are TGTGCCAGCAAACAGGGGTTCTTAGGAGGGCAGTACTTC. Translation: CASKQGFLGGQYF.

This chain uses TRBV7-2 with TRBJ2-7; TRBD1 aligns across 9 bases. V trimming: 5 bases; J trimming: 0 bases; junction bases outside the gene matches: 5. Germline V gene lookup returns CDR1 SGHTA and CDR2 FQGNSA. The CDR3 totals 15 residues. The DNA for the CDR3 is TGTGCCAGCAGCATAGGGACAGGGAGCTCCTACGAGCAGTACTTC. It translates to CASSIGTGSSYEQYF.

This rearrangement joins TRBV12-3 or TRBV12-4 to TRBJ2-1, with a weak D call TRBD2 (6 bases). V dropped 4 bases and J dropped 4 bases, with 17 bases sitting between them. There are 16 residues in the CDR3. The CDR3 bases are TGTGCCAGCAGTTCCCCTTCTGGCGGGGTTTACAATGAGCAGTTCTTC. This gives the protein CASSSPSGGVYNEQFF.

This clonotype was seen a handful of times. The V call is TRBV5-1, the J call TRBJ2-3; no definite D call. Trimming stripped 4 bases from V and 4 bases from J, with 10 bases between. CDR1 is SGHRS and CDR2 is YFSETQ in the germline V gene. This CDR3 is built from 13 residues. The chain's CDR3 is CASSPALADTQYF. In nucleotides, the CDR3 is TGCGCCAGCAGCCCCGCTCTCGCAGATACGCAGTATTTT.

This clonotype was found a few times. The chain couples TRBV4-2 to TRBJ2-3; TRBD2 agrees at 8 bases. Per germline, CDR1 LGHNA and CDR2 YNFKEQ. V lost 8 bases and J lost 1; bases outside the gene matches: 5. This CDR3 has 14 amino acids. DNA of the CDR3: TGTGCCAGCGCTAGGACTAGCCGCACAGATACGCAGTATTTT. It is translated as CASARTSRTDTQYF.

This clonotype turned up a few times. J is TRBJ1-2 and V is TRBV2; TRBD1 matches 9 bases. The V segment lost 6 bases and the J segment 2 bases; nucleotides outside the gene matches: 1. This CDR3 spans 13 amino acids. The V gene's germline CDR1 is SNHLY and CDR2 FYNNEI. CDR3 bases: TGTGCCAGCAGCGGACAGGGGAACTATGGCTACACCTTC. It translates to CASSGQGNYGYTF.

The rearrangement joins TRBV5-1 to TRBJ2-5; 14 bases agree with TRBD2. Germline CDR1 is SGHRS and CDR2 is YFSETQ. V shed 3 bases and J 4 bases; nucleotides not matched to a gene: 8. The CDR3 totals 17 residues. CDR3 amino acids: CASSSRQGTSGGETQYF. The CDR3 nucleotides are TGCGCCAGCAGCTCGAGACAGGGGACTAGCGGGGGAGAGACCCAGTACTTC. The entire variable domain, with the rest obtained from reference TRBV5-1 and TRBJ2-5, is as follows: KAGVTQTPRYLIKTRGQQVTLSCSPISGHRSVSWYQQTPGQGLQFLFEYFSETQRNKGNFPGRFSGRQFSNSRSEMNVSTLELGDSALYLCASSSRQGTSGGETQYFGPGTRLLVL.

The rearrangement joins TRBV12-3 or TRBV12-4 to TRBJ2-7, with 8 bases identical to TRBD1. V shed 3 bases and J 2 bases; nucleotides not matched to a gene: 6. The CDR3 spans 15 residues. CDR3 residues: CASSFRDRFTYEQYF. Here the CDR3 DNA reads TGTGCCAGCAGTTTCCGGGACAGGTTCACCTACGAGCAGTACTTC.

This rearrangement joins TRBV20-1 to TRBJ2-1; 7 nucleotides line up with TRBD2. Per germline, CDR1 DFQATT and CDR2 SNEGSKA (reference sequence). This CDR3 has 15 residues. V trimming: 4 bases; J trimming: 3 bases; junction bases outside the gene matches: 9. The CDR3 spells CSAIDGGILYNEQFF. Written as DNA, the CDR3 is TGCAGTGCTATCGACGGGGGGATACTCTACAATGAGCAGTTCTTC.

On this clonotype: This could be a read error, since a much larger clone is one nucleotide away. The V and J genes are TRBV6-5 and TRBJ2-7; D is perhaps TRBD2 (5 bases). CDR1 and CDR2 (germline): MNHEY, SVGAGI. Trimming removed 6 bases at V and 4 bases at J, with 19 bases between. This CDR3 has 15 residues. CDR3 in amino acids: CASSLREGGLYEQYF. In DNA, the CDR3 is TGTGCCAGCAGCCTCCGAGAGGGTGGCTTATACGAGCAGTACTTC.

This chain connects TRBV12-3 or TRBV12-4 to TRBJ2-1, with a possible D match to TRBD1 (5 bases). This CDR3 spans 13 amino acids. Between the trimmed V and J ends, which lost 4 bases and 10 bases, there was a span of 14 bases. The CDR3 DNA reads TGTGCCAGCAGTTCCCCAGGGCTTGGGGAGCAGTTCTTC. This encodes CASSSPGLGEQFF.

This chain connects TRBV18 to TRBJ2-1; no definite D call. This CDR3 contains 16 residues. The V gene's germline CDR1 is KGHSH and CDR2 LQKENI. V was trimmed by 0 bases and J by 3 bases, leaving 12 bases between them. The DNA of the CDR3 is TGTGCCAGCTCACCACCGGTGCAGGCCAACTACAATGAGCAGTTCTTC. This gives the protein CASSPPVQANYNEQFF. The full variable domain, in which reference TRBV18 and TRBJ2-1 provide the parts outside the CDR3, is NAGVMQNPRHLVRRRGQEARLRCSPMKGHSHVYWYRQLPEEGLKFMVYLQKENIIDESGMPKERFSAEFPKEGPSILRIQQVVRGDSAAYFCASSPPVQANYNEQFFGPGTRLTVL.

The chain employs TRBV6-1 and TRBJ2-3; D remains ambiguous. The ends were cut back, 3 bases at V and 7 bases at J, with 8 bases in the middle. From germline, CDR1 is MNHNS and CDR2 SASEGT. The CDR3 covers 12 residues. CDR3 protein: CASSEIKHTQYF. The CDR3 DNA reads TGTGCCAGCAGTGAGATAAAGCATACGCAGTATTTT.

This clonotype occurred once. The V call is TRBV12-3 or TRBV12-4, the J call TRBJ2-3; 7 bases match TRBD1. V was clipped by 5 bases and J by 2 bases; unmatched bases: 13. The length of the CDR3 is 17 residues. The CDR3 protein is CASSQNSRGSNTDTQYF. CDR3 nucleotides: TGTGCCAGCAGTCAAAACTCCAGGGGGTCGAACACAGATACGCAGTATTTT.

The genes are TRBV12-3 or TRBV12-4 and TRBJ1-5; D is uncertain. The CDR3 is made up of 13 amino acids. The V and J ends lost 3 bases and 4 bases respectively, with 7 bases between them. CDR3 DNA: TGTGCCAGCAGTTTTAGTACAAATCAGCCCCAGCATTTT. Translation gives CASSFSTNQPQHF.

The V call is TRBV5-8, the J call TRBJ2-1; D may match TRBD1 or TRBD2 (5 bases each). Trimming removed 4 bases from V and 3 bases from J, with 14 bases in between. This CDR3 spans 15 amino acids. The germline CDR1 and CDR2 sequences are SGHTS and YDEGEE. CDR3 amino acids: CASSPGLWDYNEQFF. In nucleotides, the CDR3 is TGTGCCAGCAGCCCGGGGCTCTGGGACTACAATGAGCAGTTCTTC.

V and J are TRBV12-3 or TRBV12-4 and TRBJ1-1, with a weak D call TRBD1 (5 bases). The CDR3 covers 16 residues. The ends were cut back, 2 bases at V and 4 bases at J, with 17 bases in the middle. In nucleotides, the CDR3 is TGTGCCAGCAGTTTACGGGCAGGGTGGGGTGGCACTGAAGCTTTCTTT. Residues: CASSLRAGWGGTEAFF.

This chain links TRBV13 with TRBJ2-1; TRBD2 matches at 7 bases. The J call is in doubt because the DNA end fits TRBJ2-7 better. This CDR3 has 15 amino acids. Looked up from germline, CDR1 is PRHDT and CDR2 is FYEKMQ (reference sequence). The CDR3 DNA reads as TGTGCCAGCAGTCCACGGGACTACAATCGCTACGAGCAGTACTTC. The encoded protein is CASSPRDYNRYEQYF.

CDR3 bases: TGCAGTGCTTCTGTAAGCGGTACTAACTATGGCTACACCTTC. Its translation: CSASVSGTNYGYTF. The V and J genes are TRBV20-1 and TRBJ1-2; D unclear. The germline CDR1 and CDR2 sequences are DFQATT and SNEGSKA (reference sequence). Between the trimmed V and J ends, which lost 5 bases and 0 bases, there was a span of 13 bases. The CDR3 sequence is 14 residues long.

In regard to this clonotype: One end of the junction varies from germline; a read error may be responsible. This chain connects TRBV12-3 or TRBV12-4 to TRBJ2-5; 10 bases match TRBD2. There are 14 residues in the CDR3. CDR3 amino acids: CASSASGSGETRYF. The CDR3 DNA follows: TGTGCCAGCAGTGCTAGCGGGAGCGGGGAGACCCGGTACTTC.